The 27 T cell receptor beta chains listed next were all sequenced from one sample in a study of breast tumors, draining lymph nodes, adjacent tissues. From the multiplex PCR reads, TCRdb called clonotypes with MiXCR, one entry per CDR3 protein. This sample yields approximately 20,000 distinct CDR3 sequences, of which 43% are seen a single time; around 21% belongs to the top ten. The sequenced sample was breast tumor tissue. The receptors come from a female donor with breast cancer. Some clones in this sample may be carry-over from other donors' samples.

Relative to its sample, this clonotype is medium-sized. This chain joins TRBV15 and TRBJ2-1, with no clear D. CDR1 is LNHNV, CDR2 YYDKDF, per germline (reference sequence). The CDR3 sequence is 16 residues long. V was shortened by 0 bases and J by 5 bases, with 14 bases between the two germline ends. CDR3: CATSRDGLLGHNEQFF. The CDR3 DNA reads as TGTGCCACCAGCAGAGATGGGCTTCTTGGGCACAATGAGCAGTTCTTC.

The rearrangement uses TRBV20-1 and TRBJ1-5; 10 nucleotides agree with TRBD1. The germline V gene has CDR1 DFQATT and CDR2 SNEGSKA (reference sequence). V shed 1 base, J shed 5 bases, and the junction held 5 bases outside the gene matches. The CDR3 has 15 residues. The CDR3 DNA follows: TGCAGTGCTAGAGTTGGGACAGGGGTTGATCAGCCCCAGCATTTT. Residues: CSARVGTGVDQPQHF.

The chain uses TRBV5-6 and TRBJ2-1; a possible D gene is TRBD2 (5 bases). The V gene lost 1 base and the J gene lost 9 bases, with 20 bases spanning the gap. The CDR3 contains 16 residues. Germline CDR1 is SGHDT and CDR2 is YYEEEE. This CDR3 is CASSLRSARAASEQFF. DNA of the CDR3: TGTGCCAGCAGCTTGCGGAGCGCGAGGGCCGCGAGTGAGCAGTTCTTC. The entire variable domain, with the rest obtained from reference TRBV5-6 and TRBJ2-1, is as follows: DAGVTQSPTHLIKTRGQQVTLRCSPKSGHDTVSWYQQALGQGPQFIFQYYEEEERQRGNFPDRFSGHQFPNYSSELNVNALLLGDSALYLCASSLRSARAASEQFFGPGTRLTVL.

The CDR3: CSAEAGGTDTQYF. CDR3 coding DNA: TGCAGTGCCGAAGCGGGGGGGACAGATACGCAGTATTTT. This chain joins TRBV20-1 and TRBJ2-3, with 10 bases that match TRBD2. This CDR3 comprises 13 residues. Unmatched junction bases numbered 3, after V lost 6 bases and J lost 3 bases. CDR1 DFQATT and CDR2 SNEGSKA come from the germline V gene (reference sequence).

This clonotype was counted at least ten times. V is TRBV20-1 and J is TRBJ1-4; D gene ambiguous. The germline V and J ends were trimmed by 0 bases and 8 bases, with 7 bases remaining between them. The length of the CDR3 is 12 residues. The germline CDR1 and CDR2 sequences are DFQATT and SNEGSKA (reference sequence). Here the CDR3 reads CSAREGKEKLFF. DNA for the CDR3: TGCAGTGCTAGAGAAGGGAAGGAAAAACTGTTTTTT.

This clonotype was recorded at least ten times. This may arise from a read error, as a much more abundant clone is one base away. The chain couples TRBV19 to TRBJ2-3; the match to TRBD2 covers 12 bases. Germline loops: CDR1 LNHDA, CDR2 SQIVND (reference sequence). This CDR3 contains 16 residues. Unmatched junction bases numbered 4, after V lost 0 bases and J lost 6 bases. The CDR3 loop is CASSIDSSGGADTQYF. For the CDR3, the DNA is TGTGCCAGTAGTATAGATTCTAGCGGGGGGGCCGATACGCAGTATTTT.

By sample fraction, this clonotype is medium-sized. The rearrangement links TRBV20-1 to TRBJ1-6; D not certain. The CDR3 extends over 13 amino acids. The germline V gene encodes CDR1 DFQATT and CDR2 SNEGSKA (reference sequence). Between the trimmed V and J ends, which lost 0 bases and 8 bases, there was a span of 8 bases. CDR3 region: CSARDPRDSPLHF. CDR3 nucleotide sequence: TGCAGTGCTAGAGATCCCAGAGATTCACCCCTCCACTTT.

This clonotype was observed at least ten times. This may stem from a read error, because a much larger clone lies one nucleotide away. This sequence joins TRBV20-1 and TRBJ2-5, with a possible D match to TRBD2 (5 bases). CDR1 is DFQATT, CDR2 SNEGSKA, per germline (reference sequence). This CDR3 region has 14 residues. Trimming stripped 1 base from V and 7 bases from J, with 16 bases between. The CDR3 reads CSARGVGVVATQYF. The CDR3, as DNA: TGCAGTGCTAGAGGGGTGGGAGTTGTTGCGACCCAGTACTTC.

This clonotype showed up many times. This may arise from a read error, as a much more abundant clone is one base away. This rearrangement joins TRBV9 to TRBJ2-7; D remains unclear. Germline CDR1 reads SGDLS; CDR2 reads YYNGEE. The CDR3 loop spans 14 amino acids. CDR3 bases: TGTGCCAGCAGCCCCTCGGGCAGCTCCTACGAGCAGTCCTTC. Translation gives CASSPSGSSYEQSF.

This clonotype occurred many times. The chain carries TRBV6-1 and TRBJ2-7; D is unclear. The CDR3 has 13 amino acids. Germline CDR1 MNHNS, CDR2 SASEGT. V was pared by 9 bases and J by 5 bases, with 17 bases between. The CDR3 here is CARSLSLGDEQYF. Here the CDR3 DNA reads TGTGCCAGAAGCCTGAGTCTTGGCGACGAGCAGTACTTC.

This clonotype was observed many times. The genes are TRBV12-3 or TRBV12-4 and TRBJ2-5, with 10 nucleotides matching TRBD2. V lost 3 bases and J lost 7; bases outside the gene matches: 8. The CDR3 runs to 15 residues. CDR3 protein: CASSLAAGGSGTQYF. DNA for the CDR3: TGTGCCAGCAGTTTGGCAGCGGGGGGGTCGGGGACCCAGTACTTC.

This clonotype appeared many times. The gene calls are TRBV3-1 and TRBJ1-5; maybe TRBD1 (5 bases). With 1 base removed from V and 6 bases from J, the gap between germline ends came to 13 bases. Germline loops: CDR1 LGHDT, CDR2 YNNKEL (reference sequence). This CDR3 is built from 15 residues. The CDR3 DNA reads as TGTGCCAGCAGCCAAGCCCAGGGTACAGGTCAGCCCCAGCATTTT. It encodes CASSQAQGTGQPQHF.

By sample fraction, this clonotype is medium-sized. The J gene is TRBJ2-7, the V gene TRBV6-5; D is unclear. The CDR3 is 14 residues long. Trimming removed 5 bases from V and 1 base from J, with 12 bases in between. CDR1 and CDR2 (germline): MNHEY, SVGAGI. CDR3 sequence reads: CASSTQYGSYEQYF. The CDR3 bases are TGTGCCAGCAGTACGCAATACGGTTCCTACGAGCAGTACTTC.

This clonotype came up many times. This chain links TRBV7-9 with TRBJ1-4, with D perhaps TRBD1 (6 bases). The length of the CDR3 is 14 residues. Germline V gene data show CDR1 as SEHNR and CDR2 as FQNEAQ (reference sequence). The V gene lost 5 bases and the J gene lost 0 bases, with 7 bases spanning the gap. The chain's CDR3 is CASSRGTTNEKLFF. CDR3 bases: TGTGCCAGCAGCAGGGGGACAACTAATGAAAAACTGTTTTTT.

With respect to this clonotype: Compared with germline, one end of the junction differs, possibly owing to a read error. The J gene is TRBJ1-5, the V gene TRBV7-7; D remains ambiguous. The germline gives CDR1 SSHAT, CDR2 FNYEAQ (reference sequence). The CDR3 is 12 residues long. CDR3: CARWMGNQPQHF. CDR3 DNA sequence: TGTGCCAGGTGGATGGGCAATCAGCCCCAACATTTT. Full variable domain (remainder filled in from reference TRBV7-7 and TRBJ1-5): GAGVSQSPRYKVTKRGQDVTLRCDPISSHATLYWYQQALGQGPEFLTYFNYEAQPDKSGLPSDRFSAERPEGSISTLTIQRTEQRDSAMYRCARWMGNQPQHFGDGTRLSIL.

In its sample, this clonotype was seen many times. The chain is built from TRBV18 and TRBJ2-7; 10 bases agree with TRBD1. Germline CDR1 and CDR2: KGHSH and LQKENI. Trimming at V came to 6 bases and at J to 0 bases, leaving 8 bases not matched to a gene. This CDR3 has 16 amino acids. The CDR3 loop is CASSFARQGASYEQYF. CDR3 coding DNA: TGTGCCAGCTCCTTTGCCCGACAGGGGGCCTCCTACGAGCAGTACTTC. The full variable domain, rest sourced from reference TRBV18 and TRBJ2-7, is NAGVMQNPRHLVRRRGQEARLRCSPMKGHSHVYWYRQLPEEGLKFMVYLQKENIIDESGMPKERFSAEFPKEGPSILRIQQVVRGDSAAYFCASSFARQGASYEQYFGPGTRLTVT.

At least ten counts were recorded for this clonotype. This clone may be a read error of a much larger clone one base away. V is TRBV12-5 and J is TRBJ2-3, with TRBD2 identical over 11 bases. Germline V gene data show CDR1 as LGHNT and CDR2 as FRNRAP. Trimming took 7 bases from V and 9 from J; bases not matched to a gene: 12. The CDR3 sequence is 15 residues long. The CDR3 region has the DNA TGTGCTAGTGATTTCGGACTAGCGGGTAGAACGACGCAGTATTTT. This translates into CASDFGLAGRTTQYF.

The chain joins TRBV30 to TRBJ2-3, with 8 positions matching TRBD1. Germline V gene data show CDR1 as GTSNPN and CDR2 as SVGIG (reference sequence). V lost 1 base to trimming and J lost 1 base; unmatched junction nucleotides: 1. This CDR3 spans 14 amino acids. The CDR3 region is CAWSAGGGTDTQYF. CDR3 in DNA: TGTGCCTGGAGTGCAGGGGGCGGCACAGATACGCAGTATTTT.

V is TRBV19 and J is TRBJ1-2, with 7 bases aligning to TRBD1. V gave up 3 bases and J gave up 8 bases; unmatched junction bases: 6. The CDR3 runs 13 residues. Germline V gene sequence: CDR1 LNHDA, CDR2 SQIVND (reference sequence). This CDR3 reads CASSIRQGYGYTF. The CDR3, as DNA: TGTGCCAGTAGTATTCGACAGGGATACGGCTACACCTTC.

This clonotype has a count of ten or more. V and J are TRBV5-8 and TRBJ1-2; D remains unclear. The germline V gene has CDR1 SGHTS and CDR2 YDEGEE. The CDR3 sequence is 12 residues long. Trimming pared 4 bases from V and 8 bases from J, leaving 12 bases between. CDR3 in DNA: TGTGCCAGCAGCCAGACATCGGAAGGCTACACCTTC. As protein: CASSQTSEGYTF.

Note on this clonotype: One end of the junction is discordant with germline, which a read error may explain. The chain uses TRBV7-3 and TRBJ2-2; D not certain. This CDR3 contains 13 residues. Germline V gives CDR1 SGHTA, CDR2 FQGTGA. CDR3 region: CASSGSNPGELFF. The CDR3, as DNA: TGTGCCAGCAGCGGGTCGAACCCCGGGGAGCTGTTTTTT.

This clonotype has more than one count but fewer than ten. The chain couples TRBV15 to TRBJ2-3, with 10 nucleotides matching TRBD2. The CDR3 runs 13 residues. V trimming: 5 bases; J trimming: 10 bases; junction bases outside the gene matches: 6. Germline assignment: CDR1 LNHNV and CDR2 YYDKDF (reference sequence). The CDR3 coding sequence is TGTGCCACCAGCCCTAGCGGGGGTCTCCCGCAGTATTTT. Translation gives CATSPSGGLPQYF.

Many counts were recorded for this clonotype. A much larger clone lies a single base off, so this may be a read error. CDR3 protein: CSANSPFAYAQYF. In DNA, the CDR3 is TGCAGTGCTAATTCCCCCTTCGCTTACGCGCAGTACTTC. This rearrangement joins TRBV20-1 to TRBJ2-7, with D unclear. Germline values: CDR1 DFQATT, CDR2 SNEGSKA (reference sequence). The CDR3 is made up of 13 amino acids.

This clonotype was seen at least ten times. The chain combines TRBV3-1 with TRBJ2-2; 7 bases line up with TRBD2. Germline V CDR1 and CDR2: LGHDT, YNNKEL (reference sequence). This CDR3 is 17 amino acids long. After removal of 2 bases from V and 2 bases from J, the junction contained 8 bases not matched to a gene. The CDR3 loop reads CASSQYRTRTNTGELFF. The CDR3, as DNA: TGTGCCAGCAGCCAATACCGGACTAGAACCAACACCGGGGAGCTGTTTTTT.

V and J are TRBV11-3 and TRBJ1-4; the D gene is possibly TRBD1 (6 bases). Trimming stripped 2 bases from V and 8 bases from J, with 15 bases between. The CDR3 spans 15 residues. Germline values: CDR1 SGHNT, CDR2 YENEEA. Here the CDR3 reads CASSLPQGGREKLFF. The CDR3 nucleotides are TGTGCCAGCAGCTTACCACAGGGTGGTCGGGAAAAACTGTTTTTT.

The gene calls are TRBV5-1 and TRBJ1-2; 9 bases fit TRBD1. Trimming removed 0 bases from V and 6 bases from J; junction bases left unmatched: 9. Germline V gene data show CDR1 as SGHRS and CDR2 as YFSETQ. The CDR3 extends over 16 amino acids. CDR3 sequence (DNA): TGCGCCAGCAGCTTGGAGAACCCGACAGGGGGAAATGGCTACACCTTC. The encoded protein is CASSLENPTGGNGYTF.

V gene TRBV2 combines with J gene TRBJ1-3; TRBD1 is a possible D gene (6 bases). V was pared by 4 bases and J by 0 bases, with 10 bases between. Germline V gene sequence: CDR1 SNHLY, CDR2 FYNNEI. This CDR3 has 15 amino acids. CDR3 DNA sequence: TGTGCCAGCAGTGGACAGGTTTTCTCTGGAAACACCATATATTTT. This gives the protein CASSGQVFSGNTIYF.